Below, 21 T cell receptor beta chains from the same sample are listed, as sequenced in a study of blood T cell repertoires in COVID-19. Some clones are missing from TCRdb's copy, which holds only in-frame ones; the method was immunoSEQ multiplex PCR. The sample has a few hundred thousand clones, approximately 85% seen once; the top ten hold roughly 1.6%. The sample taken for sequencing was peripheral blood. These receptors all stem from a woman between 45 and 65 years old with acute or convalescent COVID-19.

The chain joins TRBV9 to TRBJ2-3; possibly TRBD2 for D (6 bases). The germline V gene encodes CDR1 SGDLS and CDR2 YYNGEE. The CDR3 runs 16 residues. With 4 bases removed from V and 1 base from J, the gap between germline ends came to 16 bases. The CDR3 sequence: CASSPRRVAGTDTQYF. For the CDR3, the DNA is TGTGCCAGCAGCCCCCGTAGGGTAGCGGGCACAGATACGCAGTATTTT. Together with reference TRBV9 and TRBJ2-3, the CDR3 gives the full variable domain: DSGVTQTPKHLITATGQRVTLRCSPRSGDLSVYWYQQSLDQGLQFLIQYYNGEERAKGNILERFSAQQFPDLHSELNLSSLELGDSALYFCASSPRRVAGTDTQYFGPGTRLTVL.

This rearrangement joins TRBV5-1 to TRBJ2-2; TRBD1 might be the D (6 bases). Trimming shortened V by 7 bases and J by 0 bases, and 10 bases separated the two germline ends. The CDR3 runs 14 residues. Germline assignment: CDR1 SGHRS and CDR2 YFSETQ. The CDR3 here is CASEGVPNTGELFF. CDR3 sequence (DNA): TGCGCCAGCGAGGGGGTACCGAACACCGGGGAGCTGTTTTTT.

The V call is TRBV18, the J call TRBJ2-1; TRBD1 might be the D (5 bases). Trimming shortened V by 5 bases and J by 2 bases, and 22 bases separated the two germline ends. The germline CDR1 and CDR2 sequences are KGHSH and LQKENI. This CDR3 comprises 18 residues. CDR3 residues: CASSIDSMALFPYNEQFF. The DNA of the CDR3 is TGTGCCAGCTCAATAGACAGCATGGCTCTGTTCCCCTACAATGAGCAGTTCTTC. The whole variable domain, filled in from reference TRBV18 and TRBJ2-1, reads NAGVMQNPRHLVRRRGQEARLRCSPMKGHSHVYWYRQLPEEGLKFMVYLQKENIIDESGMPKERFSAEFPKEGPSILRIQQVVRGDSAAYFCASSIDSMALFPYNEQFFGPGTRLTVL.

This clone was seen more than once but under ten times. The V gene is TRBV28, the J gene TRBJ2-1; D remains ambiguous. The CDR3 length is 14 residues. Germline loops: CDR1 MDHEN, CDR2 SYDVKM. Trimming left V 3 bases short and J 6 bases short, with 12 bases between. In DNA, the CDR3 is TGTGCCAGCAGTTTTGTCACCAAACTCAATGAGCAGTTCTTC. Encoded protein: CASSFVTKLNEQFF.

The rearrangement links TRBV7-9 to TRBJ1-1; D possibly corresponds to TRBD1 (5 bases). The germline V and J ends were trimmed by 5 bases and 4 bases, with 17 bases remaining between them. This CDR3 has 15 residues. Germline-derived CDR1 and CDR2 are SEHNR and FQNEAQ (reference sequence). The CDR3 nucleotides are TGTGCCAGCAGCCCTCGAGGAGGGACGGGCACTGAAGCTTTCTTT. It specifies CASSPRGGTGTEAFF.

The chain uses TRBV18 and TRBJ1-3; TRBD1 aligns across 9 bases. The CDR3 length is 17 residues. Germline CDR1 and CDR2: KGHSH and LQKENI. Trimming at V came to 0 bases and at J to 1 base, leaving 4 bases not matched to a gene. The CDR3 reads CASSPPRDRASGNTIYF. The CDR3 coding sequence is TGTGCCAGCTCACCACCGCGGGACAGGGCATCTGGAAACACCATATATTTT.

This sequence joins TRBV9 and TRBJ1-5; the D is unclear. Trimming stripped 3 bases from V and 5 bases from J, with 12 bases between. This CDR3 has 14 amino acids. Germline V gene lookup returns CDR1 SGDLS and CDR2 YYNGEE. The DNA for the CDR3 is TGTGCCAGCAGCGGAGGGCAGCCCTATCAGCCCCAGCATTTT. Its translation is CASSGGQPYQPQHF.

The J gene is TRBJ2-1, the V gene TRBV19; 9 nucleotides agree with TRBD1. The germline CDR1 and CDR2 sequences are LNHDA and SQIVND (reference sequence). The V segment lost 5 bases and the J segment 5 bases; nucleotides outside the gene matches: 7. This CDR3 contains 15 residues. DNA of the CDR3: TGTGCCAGTAGTCTACCGGGACAGGGTGACAATGAGCAGTTCTTC. The encoded protein is CASSLPGQGDNEQFF.

CDR3 sequence: CASRGTGASGANVLTF. The CDR3 region has the DNA TGTGCCAGCAGAGGGACAGGTGCCTCTGGGGCCAACGTCCTGACTTTC. V and J are TRBV28 and TRBJ2-6; 8 bases are a match to TRBD1. The germline V gene encodes CDR1 MDHEN and CDR2 SYDVKM. This CDR3 contains 16 residues. Unmatched junction bases numbered 4, after V lost 6 bases and J lost 0 bases.

The J gene is TRBJ2-2, the V gene TRBV28; no clear D. Per germline, CDR1 MDHEN and CDR2 SYDVKM. Deletions cut 4 bases from V and 2 bases from J, with 8 bases between. This CDR3 has 14 residues. Here the CDR3 reads CASSSLPNTGELFF. CDR3 nucleotide sequence: TGTGCCAGCAGTTCACTGCCTAACACCGGGGAGCTGTTTTTT.

CDR3 loop: CASSLGQARSYTF. The DNA for the CDR3 is TGTGCCAGCAGCTTGGGGCAGGCTCGGAGCTACACCTTC. This chain uses TRBV7-2 with TRBJ1-2; D is perhaps TRBD1 (5 bases). Germline values: CDR1 SGHTA, CDR2 FQGNSA. Trimming stripped 3 bases from V and 9 bases from J, with 14 bases between. This CDR3 has 13 residues.

The V and J genes are TRBV5-1 and TRBJ1-3; 7 nucleotides match TRBD1. The junction had 10 bases not matched to a gene; V was cut back by 4 bases and J by 3 bases. Germline-derived CDR1 and CDR2 are SGHRS and YFSETQ. The CDR3 sequence is 16 residues long. The CDR3 loop is CASSPLEGASGNTIYF. The CDR3 DNA follows: TGCGCCAGCAGCCCGCTTGAGGGGGCAAGTGGAAACACCATATATTTT.

The chain uses TRBV19 and TRBJ2-7, with a tentative D call TRBD1 (6 bases). Per the germline V gene, CDR1 is LNHDA and CDR2 is SQIVND (reference sequence). Trimming took off 6 bases at V and 4 bases at J, with 7 bases between the two ends. The CDR3 loop spans 11 amino acids. CDR3 loop: CASRDRYEQYF. The CDR3 nucleotides are TGTGCCAGTAGGGACAGATACGAGCAGTACTTC.

The rearrangement joins TRBV6-5 to TRBJ2-1, with 7 bases lining up with TRBD1. This CDR3 is built from 13 residues. V was clipped by 6 bases and J by 15 bases; unmatched bases: 14. CDR1 MNHEY and CDR2 SVGAGI come from the germline V gene. CDR3 DNA sequence: TGTGCCAGCAGGGTAATAGACAGGGCTCAGCGGTTCTTC. It translates to CASRVIDRAQRFF.

This chain connects TRBV23-1 to TRBJ2-7, with D maybe TRBD2 (6 bases). TRBV23-1 is known as an ORF, though its function is uncertain. V was cut by 8 bases and J by 3 bases, with 20 bases left in between. The CDR3 is 15 amino acids. CDR3 region: CASPPWASVNYEQYF. DNA of the CDR3: TGCGCCAGCCCGCCCTGGGCTAGCGTTAACTACGAGCAGTACTTC.

The rearrangement links TRBV10-2 to TRBJ1-2; D uncertain. The CDR3 runs to 14 residues. The ends were cut back, 0 bases at V and 4 bases at J, with 9 bases in the middle. The V gene's germline CDR1 is WSHSY and CDR2 SAAADI. CDR3 nucleotides: TGCGCCAGCAGTGAGTCGGGCAGTAGCTATGGCTACACCTTC. Protein: CASSESGSSYGYTF.

The chain joins TRBV27 to TRBJ2-1; 15 bases match TRBD2. V lost 7 bases, J lost 4 bases, and 11 bases stayed unmatched. This CDR3 comprises 18 residues. Germline-derived CDR1 and CDR2 are MNHEY and SMNVEV (reference sequence). The CDR3 DNA is TGTGCCAGCACGAGGACTAGCGGGAGGGCCAGGGGATACAATGAGCAGTTCTTC. This encodes CASTRTSGRARGYNEQFF.

V is TRBV28 and J is TRBJ1-2; 9 bases are shared with TRBD1. The CDR3 totals 15 residues. In germline, CDR1 is MDHEN, CDR2 SYDVKM. J lost 5 bases, V lost 6 bases, and 10 bases had no gene match. CDR3 residues: CASRPRGTGFYGYTF. Here the CDR3 DNA reads TGTGCCAGCAGGCCACGTGGGACAGGGTTTTATGGCTACACCTTC.

The gene calls are TRBV5-1 and TRBJ2-1, with TRBD1 matching 10 bases. Germline-derived CDR1 and CDR2 are SGHRS and YFSETQ. The CDR3 consists of 15 residues. The J segment lost 4 bases and the V segment lost 3 bases, leaving 4 bases of the junction unmatched. CDR3 DNA sequence: TGCGCCAGCAGCTCCGGGACAGGGGAGTACAATGAGCAGTTCTTC. Translation gives CASSSGTGEYNEQFF.

The rearrangement joins TRBV30 to TRBJ2-7; 12 bases match TRBD1. CDR1 and CDR2 from the germline V gene are GTSNPN and SVGIG (reference sequence). With 7 bases clipped from V and 6 bases from J, the junction kept 7 bases outside the gene matches. CDR3 size: 13 residues. CDR3: CASTGQGAFEQYF. CDR3 in DNA: TGTGCCTCAACGGGACAGGGGGCTTTCGAGCAGTACTTC. Full variable domain (rest looked up from reference TRBV30 and TRBJ2-7): SQTIHQWPATLVQPVGSPLSLECTVEGTSNPNLYWYRQAAGRGLQLLFYSVGIGQISSEVPQNLSASRPQDRQFILSSKKLLLSDSGFYLCASTGQGAFEQYFGPGTRLTVT.

This clone appeared a few times. This CDR3 is CASRRTDRGGSPLHF. CDR3 DNA: TGTGCCAGCAGACGGACCGACAGGGGAGGCTCACCCCTCCACTTT. The V call is TRBV7-2, the J call TRBJ1-6, with 8 positions matching TRBD1. This CDR3 comprises 15 residues. V dropped 6 bases and J dropped 10; count of bases not matched to a gene: 11. Germline CDR1 and CDR2: SGHTA and FQGNSA.